This TCR beta chain was obtained from a study of blood T cell repertoires in COVID-19. Study overall: T cells, B-cell-depleted T cells, or PBMCs provided the cDNA or gDNA that served as material.

CDR1 is KGHDR, CDR2 SFDVKD, per germline. The CDR3 extends over 14 amino acids. Trimming left V 3 bases short and J 6 bases short, with 12 bases between. The method was immunoSEQ multiplex PCR; TCRdb's version includes in-frame clones alone and lacks a portion of them. The sample lists a few hundred thousand clones, roughly 90% occurring once. Each participant's cohort was designated according to participant-reported clinical history. The sample taken for sequencing was PBMCs or T cells enriched from blood (not recorded which). The chain uses TRBV24-1 and TRBJ2-3, with D possibly being TRBD1 (6 bases). The sequence was obtained from a woman aged 40 to 50 who had recovered from COVID-19. The CDR3 DNA reads as TGTGCCACCAGTGATACAGGGTTTTGGGATACGCAGTATTTT. This encodes CATSDTGFWDTQYF.